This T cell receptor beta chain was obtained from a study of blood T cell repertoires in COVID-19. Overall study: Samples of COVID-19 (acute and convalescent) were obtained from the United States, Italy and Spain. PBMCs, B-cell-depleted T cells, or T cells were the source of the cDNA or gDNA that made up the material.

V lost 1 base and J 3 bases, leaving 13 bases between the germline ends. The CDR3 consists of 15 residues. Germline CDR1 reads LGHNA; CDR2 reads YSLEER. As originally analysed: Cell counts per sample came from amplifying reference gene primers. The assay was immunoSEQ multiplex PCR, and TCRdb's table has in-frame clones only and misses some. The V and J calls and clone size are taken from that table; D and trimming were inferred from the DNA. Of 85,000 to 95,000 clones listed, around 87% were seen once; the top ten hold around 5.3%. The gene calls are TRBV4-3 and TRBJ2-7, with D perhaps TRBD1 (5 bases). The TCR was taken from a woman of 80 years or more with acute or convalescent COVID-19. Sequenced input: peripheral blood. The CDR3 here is CASSQGRQGVYEQYF. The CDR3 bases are TGCGCCAGCAGCCAAGGTCGTCAGGGTGTCTACGAGCAGTACTTC.